The 20 T cell receptor beta chains below come from one sample, sequenced in a study. TCRdb itself ran the 5' RACE reads through MiXCR, one entry per CDR3 protein. The data hold about 3,000 distinct CDR3 sequences, with under 7% observed a single time. What was sequenced was total memory T cells from blood PBMCs. Stated subset: transitional memory CD4+ T cells. These receptors came from a female donor with HIV.

By share, this clonotype counts as medium-sized (0.01 to 0.1%). The genes are TRBV7-2 and TRBJ2-5; 11 bases line up with TRBD2. CDR3 length: 16 amino acids. Germline V gene data show CDR1 as SGHTA and CDR2 as FQGNSA. With 5 bases clipped from V and 4 bases from J, the junction kept 9 bases outside the gene matches. In nucleotides, the CDR3 is TGTGCCAGCAGCGGCTTTAGCGGGGGGGCCGGAGAGACCCAGTACTTC. This gives the protein CASSGFSGGAGETQYF.

This clonotype was counted only a few times. The V and J genes are TRBV10-3 and TRBJ2-2; D not certain. The CDR3 loop spans 17 amino acids. V dropped 0 bases and J dropped 2 bases, with 13 bases sitting between them. Per germline, CDR1 ENHRY and CDR2 SYGVKD. CDR3 in amino acids: CAISESLLGRNTGELFF. The CDR3 DNA reads TGTGCCATCAGTGAGTCTTTATTGGGCAGAAACACCGGGGAGCTGTTTTTT.

By its share, this clonotype is medium-sized (0.01 to 0.1%). The J gene is TRBJ2-1, the V gene TRBV10-1, with TRBD1 matching 8 bases. CDR3 size: 17 residues. V was pared by 2 bases and J by 1 base, with 7 bases of the junction left unmatched. Germline V lookup: CDR1 WNHNN, CDR2 SYGVQD (reference sequence). In DNA, the CDR3 is TGCGCCAGCAGTGAGAGATCAGGGGGCTCGTCCTACAATGAGCAGTTCTTC. Translation: CASSERSGGSSYNEQFF.

This clonotype turned up a few times. This rearrangement joins TRBV4-2 to TRBJ1-4; 8 nucleotides match TRBD1. Unmatched junction bases numbered 8, after V lost 4 bases and J lost 4 bases. Germline V CDR1 and CDR2: LGHNA, YNFKEQ. This CDR3 is 16 amino acids long. The CDR3 sequence: CASSRDRGSSNEKLFF. The CDR3 DNA follows: TGTGCCAGCAGCCGCGACAGGGGATCAAGTAATGAAAAACTGTTTTTT.

This clonotype is classed as medium-sized. The chain carries TRBV10-1 and TRBJ1-3; no reliable D call. Looked up from germline, CDR1 is WNHNN and CDR2 is SYGVQD (reference sequence). Trimming cost V 4 bases and J 0 bases, with 13 bases left between them. The CDR3 is 16 residues long. For the CDR3, the DNA is TGCGCCAGCAGTGTCTTTGGGCGGGGCTCTGGAAACACCATATATTTT. The encoded protein is CASSVFGRGSGNTIYF.

This clonotype was recorded a few times. J is TRBJ1-5 and V is TRBV10-2, with D unresolved. The V gene's germline CDR1 is WSHSY and CDR2 SAAADI. Trimming pared 7 bases from V and 2 bases from J, leaving 6 bases between. This CDR3 contains 12 residues. The CDR3 sequence: CASTNGNQPQHF. Written as DNA, the CDR3 is TGCGCCAGCACCAATGGCAATCAGCCCCAGCATTTT.

This clonotype is large in the sample. The chain recombines TRBV15 with TRBJ1-2; weak D call: TRBD1 (5 bases). V lost 0 bases to trimming and J lost 5 bases, with 10 bases between them. Germline lookup yields CDR1 LNHNV and CDR2 YYDKDF (reference sequence). This CDR3 has 14 amino acids. The CDR3 DNA reads as TGTGCCACCAGCAGAGATCGTCGGGGGTATGGCTACACCTTC. This encodes CATSRDRRGYGYTF. Full variable domain (outside the CDR3, taken from reference TRBV15 and TRBJ1-2): DAMVIQNPRYQVTQFGKPVTLSCSQTLNHNVMYWYQQKSSQAPKLLFHYYDKDFNNEADTPDNFQSRRPNTSFCFLDIRSPGLGDTAMYLCATSRDRRGYGYTFGSGTRLTVV.

Sample share makes this clonotype medium-sized (0.01 to 0.1%). This sequence joins TRBV4-3 and TRBJ1-6, with a tentative D call TRBD1 (5 bases). Germline lookup yields CDR1 LGHNA and CDR2 YSLEER. Trimming cost V 0 bases and J 9 bases, with 12 bases left between them. The CDR3 contains 15 residues. The CDR3 DNA is TGCGCCAGCAGCCAAGAGGGCCGGGGGGGTTCACCCCTCCACTTT. Amino acids: CASSQEGRGGSPLHF.

The rearrangement joins TRBV11-2 to TRBJ2-1; weak D call: TRBD2 (6 bases). The V end was cut by 5 bases, the J end by 4 bases, with 15 bases between. The CDR3 consists of 15 residues. CDR1 SGHAT and CDR2 FQNNGV come from the germline V gene. The CDR3 nucleotides are TGTGCCAGCAGCCCAGACACCGGGGGATACAATGAGCAGTTCTTC. Residues: CASSPDTGGYNEQFF. The whole variable domain, remainder taken from reference TRBV11-2 and TRBJ2-1, is EAGVAQSPRYKIIEKRQSVAFWCNPISGHATLYWYQQILGQGPKLLIQFQNNGVVDDSQLPKDRFSAERLKGVDSTLKIQPAKLEDSAVYLCASSPDTGGYNEQFFGPGTRLTVL.

By share, this clonotype ranks as medium-sized. The V and J genes are TRBV4-1 and TRBJ1-2; TRBD1 agrees at 7 bases. Germline CDR1 and CDR2: MGHRA and YSYEKL. V shed 4 bases, J shed 2 bases, and the junction held 10 bases outside the gene matches. The CDR3 covers 16 residues. This chain's CDR3 is CASSPEGAGGNYGYTF. The DNA of the CDR3 is TGCGCCAGCAGCCCAGAGGGGGCAGGGGGAAACTATGGCTACACCTTC.

This clonotype is labeled as large. The V call is TRBV7-6, the J call TRBJ1-2; D is undetermined. Germline lookup yields CDR1 SGHVS and CDR2 FNYEAQ. V was clipped by 3 bases and J by 2 bases, with 13 bases between them. The CDR3 sequence is 15 residues long. The CDR3 protein is CASSFSDITNYGYTF. The CDR3 DNA reads TGTGCCAGCAGCTTTAGTGACATAACCAACTATGGCTACACCTTC.

This clonotype is classed as medium-sized. The chain links TRBV3-1 to TRBJ2-7; weak D call: TRBD1 (5 bases). The CDR3 spans 13 residues. CDR1 and CDR2 from the germline V gene are LGHDT and YNNKEL (reference sequence). Trimming shortened V by 1 base and J by 6 bases, and 10 bases separated the two germline ends. The CDR3 DNA reads TGTGCCAGCAGCCAAGTGGAAGGGGCCGAGCAGTACGTC. This codes for CASSQVEGAEQYV.

The chain recombines TRBV5-1 with TRBJ1-1; no definite D call. From germline, CDR1 is SGHRS and CDR2 YFSETQ. The CDR3 is 13 amino acids. V dropped 10 bases and J dropped 7 bases, with 20 bases sitting between them. CDR3 in DNA: TGCGCCTCTTCTAGGGCCTCTGAGGGTGAAGCTTTCTTT. Protein product: CASSRASEGEAFF.

This clonotype ranks as medium-sized (0.01 to 0.1%). CDR3 in DNA: TGTGCCAGCGGCCGATTCGGTGGACAGGGCAATGGCTACACCTTC. Protein: CASGRFGGQGNGYTF. The J gene is TRBJ1-2, the V gene TRBV13; 8 bases map to TRBD1. The CDR3 spans 15 residues. Germline V gives CDR1 PRHDT, CDR2 FYEKMQ (reference sequence). The V segment lost 8 bases and the J segment 6 bases; nucleotides outside the gene matches: 14. The whole variable domain, filled in from reference TRBV13 and TRBJ1-2, reads AAGVIQSPRHLIKEKRETATLKCYPIPRHDTVYWYQQGPGQDPQFLISFYEKMQSDKGSIPDRFSAQQFSDYHSELNMSSLELGDSALYFCASGRFGGQGNGYTFGSGTRLTVV.

Concerning this clonotype: A much more abundant neighbour one base away suggests this may be a read error. This chain links TRBV4-1 with TRBJ1-2, with 7 bases that match TRBD1. Germline-derived CDR1 and CDR2 are MGHRA and YSYEKL. The V segment lost 4 bases and the J segment 2 bases; nucleotides outside the gene matches: 10. CDR3 size: 16 residues. CDR3 coding DNA: TGCGCCAGCAGCCCAGAGGAGGCAGGGGGAAACTATGGCTACACCTTC. Its protein is CASSPEEAGGNYGYTF.

By proportion, this clonotype is medium-sized. This chain joins TRBV15 and TRBJ1-1; D is ambiguous. The V end lost 3 bases, the J end lost 1 base, and 9 bases lay between the germline ends. Germline V lookup: CDR1 LNHNV, CDR2 YYDKDF (reference sequence). This CDR3 is 14 amino acids long. CDR3 protein: CATSRGSWNTEAFF. The DNA of the CDR3 is TGTGCCACCAGCAGGGGTAGCTGGAACACTGAAGCTTTCTTT. Looking up the rest from reference TRBV15 and TRBJ1-1 gives the full variable domain: DAMVIQNPRYQVTQFGKPVTLSCSQTLNHNVMYWYQQKSSQAPKLLFHYYDKDFNNEADTPDNFQSRRPNTSFCFLDIRSPGLGDTAMYLCATSRGSWNTEAFFGQGTRLTVV.

This rearrangement joins TRBV11-3 to TRBJ2-2, with D possibly being TRBD2 (5 bases). There are 16 residues in the CDR3. The germline CDR1 and CDR2 sequences are SGHNT and YENEEA. V lost 5 bases to trimming and J lost 0 bases, with 13 bases between them. The CDR3 DNA reads as TGTGCCAGCAGCCCCCCGGGGAGCCCGAACACCGGGGAGCTGTTTTTT. Translation: CASSPPGSPNTGELFF.

This clonotype is judged medium-sized. CDR3 region: CASSLGGSGRQPQHF. In DNA form, the CDR3 reads TGTGCCAGCAGCTTGGGTGGATCGGGAAGACAGCCCCAGCATTTT. This chain joins TRBV7-2 and TRBJ1-5; the D is unclear. Germline CDR1 reads SGHTA; CDR2 reads FQGNSA. V was clipped by 3 bases and J by 7 bases, with 16 bases between them. The CDR3 length is 15 residues.

In its sample, this clonotype ranks as medium-sized (0.01 to 0.1%). The V and J genes are TRBV4-3 and TRBJ1-2; TRBD1 matches 9 bases. This CDR3 is 17 amino acids long. J was trimmed by 0 bases and V by 0 bases; bases with no gene match: 5. Germline CDR1 and CDR2: LGHNA and YSLEER. The CDR3 protein is CASSQERGTGSNYGYTF. Written as DNA, the CDR3 is TGCGCCAGCAGCCAAGAAAGAGGGACAGGGTCTAACTATGGCTACACCTTC.

This clonotype is termed medium-sized. CDR3 DNA sequence: TGTGCCAGCAGCCCCCTGGTCTACAATGAGCAGTTCTTC. This sequence encodes CASSPLVYNEQFF. V gene TRBV7-2 combines with J gene TRBJ2-1, with D unclear. The germline V gene encodes CDR1 SGHTA and CDR2 FQGNSA. The V and J ends lost 5 bases and 3 bases respectively, with 8 bases between them. The CDR3 length is 13 residues. Full variable domain (missing parts from reference TRBV7-2 and TRBJ2-1): GAGVSQSPSNKVTEKGKDVELRCDPISGHTALYWYRQSLGQGLEFLIYFQGNSAPDKSGLPSDRFSAERTGGSVSTLTIQRTQQEDSAVYLCASSPLVYNEQFFGPGTRLTVL.